This entry is about one TCR beta chain. CDR1 and CDR2 (germline): SGHVS, FNYEAQ. The CDR3 runs to 13 residues. This sample is part of a study of T cells expressing NK-cell markers. TCR beta cDNA was generated via 5'RACE template switching incorporating UMIs. TCRdb reanalyzed the 5' RACE reads and collapses them to one entry per CDR3 protein, without DNA. The table lists 500,000 to 600,000 distinct CDR3 sequences. Sample: blood T cells: a sorted CD56 or NKG2C T cell subset, CD4+ or CD8+ T cells, or bulk PBMC T cells (not recorded which). The chain has TRBV7-6 and TRBJ2-7; absent DNA, TCRdb's TRBD1 call cannot be checked. The receptor was isolated from a man aged 18 to 29 in good health. The chain's CDR3 is CASRGTGGIEQYF.